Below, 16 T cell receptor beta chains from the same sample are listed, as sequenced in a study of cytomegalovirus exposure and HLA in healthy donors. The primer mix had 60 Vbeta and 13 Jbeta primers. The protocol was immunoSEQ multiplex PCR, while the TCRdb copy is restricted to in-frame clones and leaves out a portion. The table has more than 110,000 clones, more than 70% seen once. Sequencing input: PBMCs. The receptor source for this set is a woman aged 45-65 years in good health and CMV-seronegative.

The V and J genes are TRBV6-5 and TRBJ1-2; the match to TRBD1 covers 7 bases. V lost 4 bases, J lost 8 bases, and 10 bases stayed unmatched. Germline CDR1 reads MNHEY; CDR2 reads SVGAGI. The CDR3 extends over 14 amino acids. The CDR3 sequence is CASSLGQSIQGYTF. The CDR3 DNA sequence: TGTGCCAGCAGTTTGGGACAGTCTATCCAGGGCTACACCTTC.

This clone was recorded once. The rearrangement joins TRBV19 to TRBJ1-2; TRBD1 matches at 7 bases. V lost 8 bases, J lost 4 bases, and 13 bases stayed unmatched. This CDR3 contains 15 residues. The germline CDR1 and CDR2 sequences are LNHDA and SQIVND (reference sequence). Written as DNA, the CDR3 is TGTGCCAGTTCTATGGACAGGCCCTCCCTCTATGGCTACACCTTC. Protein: CASSMDRPSLYGYTF. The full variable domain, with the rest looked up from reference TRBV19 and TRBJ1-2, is DGGITQSPKYLFRKEGQNVTLSCEQNLNHDAMYWYRQDPGQGLRLIYYSQIVNDFQKGDIAEGYSVSREKKESFPLTVTSAQKNPTAFYLCASSMDRPSLYGYTFGSGTRLTVV.

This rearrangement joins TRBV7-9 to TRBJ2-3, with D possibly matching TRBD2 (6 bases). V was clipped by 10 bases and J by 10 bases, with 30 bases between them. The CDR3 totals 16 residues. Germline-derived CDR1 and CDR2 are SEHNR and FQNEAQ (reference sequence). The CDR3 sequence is CAISNPQGTGDWAQYF. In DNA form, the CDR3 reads TGTGCCATTTCGAACCCACAAGGGACTGGAGATTGGGCGCAGTATTTT.

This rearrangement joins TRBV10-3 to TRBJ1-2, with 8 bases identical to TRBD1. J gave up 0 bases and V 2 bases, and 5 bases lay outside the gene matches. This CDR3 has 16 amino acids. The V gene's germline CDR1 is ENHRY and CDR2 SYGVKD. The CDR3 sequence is CAISEAGGESNYGYTF. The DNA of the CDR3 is TGTGCCATCAGTGAGGCAGGGGGCGAATCTAACTATGGCTACACCTTC.

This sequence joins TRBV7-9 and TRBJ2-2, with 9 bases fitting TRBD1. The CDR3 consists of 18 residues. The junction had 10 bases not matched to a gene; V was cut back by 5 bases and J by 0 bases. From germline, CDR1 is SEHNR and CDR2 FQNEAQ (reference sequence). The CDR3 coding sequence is TGTGCCAGCAGCGCCAGAAGGGGACAGGGATCGAACACCGGGGAGCTGTTTTTT. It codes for CASSARRGQGSNTGELFF.

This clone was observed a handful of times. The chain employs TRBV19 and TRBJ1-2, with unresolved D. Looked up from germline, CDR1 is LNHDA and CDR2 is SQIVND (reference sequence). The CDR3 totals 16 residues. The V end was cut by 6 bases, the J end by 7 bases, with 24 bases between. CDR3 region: CASSYPPRGSFTGYTF. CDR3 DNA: TGTGCCAGTAGCTACCCCCCTCGAGGCAGCTTTACTGGCTACACCTTC. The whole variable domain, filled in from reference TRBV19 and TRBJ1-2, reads DGGITQSPKYLFRKEGQNVTLSCEQNLNHDAMYWYRQDPGQGLRLIYYSQIVNDFQKGDIAEGYSVSREKKESFPLTVTSAQKNPTAFYLCASSYPPRGSFTGYTFGSGTRLTVV.

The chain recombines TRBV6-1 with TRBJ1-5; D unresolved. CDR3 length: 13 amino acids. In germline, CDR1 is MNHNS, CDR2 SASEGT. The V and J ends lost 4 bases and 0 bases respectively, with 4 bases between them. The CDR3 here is CASSVNSNQPQHF. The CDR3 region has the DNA TGTGCCAGCAGTGTCAATAGCAATCAGCCCCAGCATTTT.

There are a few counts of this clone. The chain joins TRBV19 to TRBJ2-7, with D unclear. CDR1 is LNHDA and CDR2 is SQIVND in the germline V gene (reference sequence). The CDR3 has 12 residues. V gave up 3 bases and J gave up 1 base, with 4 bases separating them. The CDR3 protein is CASSIGSYEQYF. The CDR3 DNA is TGTGCCAGTAGTATCGGTTCCTACGAGCAGTACTTC.

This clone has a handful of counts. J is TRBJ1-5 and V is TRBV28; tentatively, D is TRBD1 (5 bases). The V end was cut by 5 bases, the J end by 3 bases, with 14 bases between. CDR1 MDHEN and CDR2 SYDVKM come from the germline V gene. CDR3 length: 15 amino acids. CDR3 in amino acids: CASSPPGGFNQPQHF. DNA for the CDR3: TGTGCCAGCAGTCCCCCCGGGGGTTTCAATCAGCCCCAGCATTTT.

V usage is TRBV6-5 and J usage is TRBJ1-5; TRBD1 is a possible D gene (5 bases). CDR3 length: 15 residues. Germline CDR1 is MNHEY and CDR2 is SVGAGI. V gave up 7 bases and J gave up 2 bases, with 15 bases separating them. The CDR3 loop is CASTRGRQGNQPQHF. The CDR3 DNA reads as TGTGCCAGCACCCGGGGGAGGCAAGGCAATCAGCCCCAGCATTTT.

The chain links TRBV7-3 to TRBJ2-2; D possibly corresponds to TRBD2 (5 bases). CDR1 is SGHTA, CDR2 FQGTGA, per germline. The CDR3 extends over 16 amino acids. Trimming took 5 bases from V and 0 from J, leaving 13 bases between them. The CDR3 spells CASSRNGVSNTGELFF. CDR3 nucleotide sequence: TGTGCCAGCAGCCGGAACGGGGTATCGAACACCGGGGAGCTGTTTTTT.

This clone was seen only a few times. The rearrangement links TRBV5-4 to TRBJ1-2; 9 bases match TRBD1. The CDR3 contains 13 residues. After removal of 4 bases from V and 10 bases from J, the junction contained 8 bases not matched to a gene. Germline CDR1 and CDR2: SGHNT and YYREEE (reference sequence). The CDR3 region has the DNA TGTGCCAGCAGCGTGGGGACAGGGTTTGCCTACACCTTC. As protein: CASSVGTGFAYTF.

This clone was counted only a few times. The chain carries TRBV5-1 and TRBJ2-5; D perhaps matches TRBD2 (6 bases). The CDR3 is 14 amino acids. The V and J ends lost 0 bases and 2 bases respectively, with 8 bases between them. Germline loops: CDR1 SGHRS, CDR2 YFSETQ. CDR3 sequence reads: CASSLVSGQETQYF. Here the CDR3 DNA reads TGCGCCAGCAGCTTGGTTAGCGGACAAGAGACCCAGTACTTC.

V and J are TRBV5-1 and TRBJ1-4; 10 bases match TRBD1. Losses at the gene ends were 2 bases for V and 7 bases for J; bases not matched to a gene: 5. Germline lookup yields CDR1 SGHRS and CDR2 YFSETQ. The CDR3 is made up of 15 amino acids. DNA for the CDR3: TGCGCCAGCAGCTTCCGGGACAGGGGCCTTGAAAAACTGTTTTTT. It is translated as CASSFRDRGLEKLFF.

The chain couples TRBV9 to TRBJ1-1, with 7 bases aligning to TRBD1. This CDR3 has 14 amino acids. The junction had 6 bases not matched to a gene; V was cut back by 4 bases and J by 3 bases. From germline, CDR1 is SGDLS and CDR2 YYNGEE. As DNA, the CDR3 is TGTGCCAGCAGCCCTCGGACAGGACACACTGAAGCTTTCTTT. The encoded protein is CASSPRTGHTEAFF.

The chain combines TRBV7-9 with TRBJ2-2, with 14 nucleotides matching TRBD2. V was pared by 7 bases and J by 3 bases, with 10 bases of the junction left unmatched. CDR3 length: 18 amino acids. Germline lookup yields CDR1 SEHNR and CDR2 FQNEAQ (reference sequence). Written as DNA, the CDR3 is TGTGCCAGCATTCCCGGGACTAGCGGGGGATACTACACCGGGGAGCTGTTTTTT. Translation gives CASIPGTSGGYYTGELFF.